The next 2 T cell receptor beta chains were all read from a single sample in a study of early T cells in non-severe SARS-CoV-2 infection. TCRdb ran MiXCR on the 5' RACE reads and lists one entry per CDR3 protein. The table includes roughly 110,000 distinct CDR3 sequences, roughly 10% detected once. The material sequenced was whole blood. The receptor source for this set is an adult who was a healthcare worker with PCR-confirmed SARS-CoV-2 infection or an uninfected control (not recorded which).

In its sample, this clonotype was seen many times. The rearrangement links TRBV30 to TRBJ2-7; TRBD2 matches at 8 bases. Germline lookup yields CDR1 GTSNPN and CDR2 SVGIG (reference sequence). The V and J ends lost 0 bases and 1 base, in that order; junction bases with no gene match: 2. The CDR3 totals 14 residues. For the CDR3, the DNA is TGTGCCTGGAGTGTAACTAGCGGATCCTACGAGCAGTACTTC. This gives the protein CAWSVTSGSYEQYF.

In its sample, this clonotype was seen many times. The J gene is TRBJ2-1, the V gene TRBV6-2 or TRBV6-3; no clear D. V dropped 0 bases and J dropped 10 bases, with 22 bases sitting between them. Germline assignment: CDR1 MNHEY and CDR2 SVGEGT. This CDR3 is built from 17 residues. The CDR3 bases are TGTGCCAGCAGTTACTCGTCTAGGTGGTCGTGGGATAAGGAGCAGTTCTTC. Translated: CASSYSSRWSWDKEQFF.